Below are 24 T cell receptor beta chains sequenced from a single sample in a study of T cell therapy after organ transplantation. Antigens for these TCRs are unknown. Assay: immunoSEQ multiplex PCR; the TCRdb copy retains only in-frame clones and omits some. The table records over 45,000 clones, about 95% of them present only once. Sequenced material: CD8+ T cells from blood, taken before autologous CMV-specific T cell therapy. The receptors shown here come from a human patient who had received a solid organ transplant and had CMV disease.

This clone has a handful of counts. This chain connects TRBV6-1 to TRBJ2-2; D remains unclear. The V end was cut by 1 base, the J end by 3 bases, with 9 bases between. The germline V gene has CDR1 MNHNS and CDR2 SASEGT. CDR3 length: 15 residues. The CDR3 here is CASSEGLSHTGELFF. CDR3 in DNA: TGTGCCAGCAGTGAAGGCCTGAGCCACACCGGGGAGCTGTTTTTT.

The genes are TRBV13 and TRBJ1-1, with D maybe TRBD1 (5 bases). Germline assignment: CDR1 PRHDT and CDR2 FYEKMQ (reference sequence). The CDR3 covers 15 residues. Trimming pared 3 bases from V and 1 base from J, leaving 12 bases between. The CDR3 DNA follows: TGTGCCAGCAGCTTCTCAGGGCGAGGGAACACTGAAGCTTTCTTT. This encodes CASSFSGRGNTEAFF.

The rearrangement links TRBV4-1 to TRBJ1-1; TRBD1 aligns across 8 bases. V shed 2 bases and J 6 bases; nucleotides not matched to a gene: 8. Germline V lookup: CDR1 MGHRA, CDR2 YSYEKL. The CDR3 is made up of 15 amino acids. CDR3 region: CASSQIQGARSEAFF. The CDR3, as DNA: TGCGCCAGCAGCCAAATTCAGGGGGCGCGTTCTGAAGCTTTCTTT.

CDR3 sequence: CASSTGTEGLAGEIGELFF. In nucleotides, the CDR3 is TGCGCCAGCAGCACCGGGACAGAGGGACTAGCGGGAGAAATCGGGGAGCTGTTTTTT. The chain is built from TRBV10-1 and TRBJ2-2; 14 nucleotides line up with TRBD2. The junction had 16 bases not matched to a gene; V was cut back by 6 bases and J by 7 bases. Germline V gives CDR1 WNHNN, CDR2 SYGVQD (reference sequence). The CDR3 sequence is 19 residues long.

The rearrangement joins TRBV2 to TRBJ2-5, with D unclear. V lost 0 bases and J lost 0, with 11 bases in between. The germline V gene has CDR1 SNHLY and CDR2 FYNNEI. The CDR3 covers 16 residues. CDR3 nucleotides: TGTGCCAGCAGTGAAGCGCTTCTTTCGTACCAAGAGACCCAGTACTTC. As protein: CASSEALLSYQETQYF.

The rearrangement links TRBV4-3 to TRBJ2-1; a weak D match, TRBD1 (5 bases). The CDR3 runs to 13 residues. Per the germline V gene, CDR1 is LGHNA and CDR2 is YSLEER. V lost 0 bases and J lost 12, with 12 bases in between. The CDR3 DNA reads as TGCGCCAGCAGCCAAGATCGTCAGGGTGGGCAGTTCTTC. Its protein product is CASSQDRQGGQFF.

The V gene is TRBV4-3, the J gene TRBJ1-1; maybe TRBD1 (6 bases). The germline V and J ends were trimmed by 4 bases and 5 bases, with 14 bases remaining between them. Looked up from germline, CDR1 is LGHNA and CDR2 is YSLEER. This CDR3 is built from 14 residues. The CDR3 DNA is TGCGCCAGCAGCCCCGGACAGTCCTCTACTGAAGCTTTCTTT. Residues: CASSPGQSSTEAFF.

The chain carries TRBV9 and TRBJ1-4; D gene uncertain. Trimming left V 4 bases short and J 3 bases short, with 10 bases between. The CDR3 covers 14 residues. The V gene's germline CDR1 is SGDLS and CDR2 YYNGEE. The CDR3 bases are TGTGCCAGCAGCACCGGGTCTCCTAATGAAAAACTGTTTTTT. It encodes CASSTGSPNEKLFF.

The rearrangement uses TRBV11-2 and TRBJ2-1, with a weak D call TRBD2 (6 bases). In germline, CDR1 is SGHAT, CDR2 FQNNGV. Trimming pared 5 bases from V and 1 base from J, leaving 21 bases between. This CDR3 has 18 residues. In nucleotides, the CDR3 is TGTGCCAGCAGCCCCCGGTCATTGACTAGTATATCCTACAATGAGCAGTTCTTC. It yields the protein CASSPRSLTSISYNEQFF.

J is TRBJ2-1 and V is TRBV10-2; the D gene is possibly TRBD2 (6 bases). Looked up from germline, CDR1 is WSHSY and CDR2 is SAAADI. The CDR3 runs to 15 residues. Trimming cost V 2 bases and J 8 bases, with 16 bases left between them. The CDR3 loop is CASSEQVWERDEQFF. CDR3 DNA sequence: TGCGCCAGCAGTGAGCAAGTATGGGAGCGGGATGAGCAGTTCTTC.

J is TRBJ2-7 and V is TRBV27; a possible D gene is TRBD1 (6 bases). Germline loops: CDR1 MNHEY, CDR2 SMNVEV (reference sequence). The CDR3 runs 13 residues. Trimming stripped 6 bases from V and 4 bases from J, with 13 bases between. The CDR3 DNA reads as TGTGCCAGCAGCTACGGGACACCGTACGAGCAGTACTTC. Protein sequence: CASSYGTPYEQYF.

This clone was recorded only once. The chain links TRBV7-9 to TRBJ1-2; 7 nucleotides align to TRBD1. The germline CDR1 and CDR2 sequences are SEHNR and FQNEAQ (reference sequence). Losses at the gene ends were 5 bases for V and 1 base for J; bases not matched to a gene: 13. This CDR3 contains 17 residues. CDR3: CASSQGMTGPINYGYTF. The CDR3 bases are TGTGCCAGCAGCCAAGGGATGACAGGGCCTATTAACTATGGCTACACCTTC.

V is TRBV11-1 and J is TRBJ2-7; D is unclear. This CDR3 has 13 residues. Germline CDR1 and CDR2: SGHAT and FQDESV (reference sequence). Trimming stripped 5 bases from V and 3 bases from J, with 11 bases between. The DNA of the CDR3 is TGTGCCAGCAGCCCACATTCGTACTACGAGCAGTACTTC. Its protein is CASSPHSYYEQYF. The whole variable domain, filled in from reference TRBV11-1 and TRBJ2-7, reads EAEVAQSPRYKITEKSQAVAFWCDPISGHATLYWYRQILGQGPELLVQFQDESVVDDSQLPKDRFSAERLKGVDSTLKIQPAELGDSAMYLCASSPHSYYEQYFGPGTRLTVT.

J is TRBJ1-1 and V is TRBV27; D perhaps matches TRBD1 (5 bases). CDR3 length equals 15 residues. Germline-derived CDR1 and CDR2 are MNHEY and SMNVEV (reference sequence). The ends were cut back, 2 bases at V and 4 bases at J, with 14 bases in the middle. CDR3 nucleotides: TGTGCCAGCAGTTTAACCCGGACACTAGTCACTGAAGCTTTCTTT. Protein product: CASSLTRTLVTEAFF.

This clone has a single count. V is TRBV29-1 and J is TRBJ1-2; no clear D. The CDR3 runs 13 residues. The V end was cut by 1 base, the J end by 8 bases, with 14 bases between. CDR1 SQVTM and CDR2 ANQGSEA come from the germline V gene. The CDR3 sequence: CSVEAEAGSGYTF. The DNA of the CDR3 is TGCAGCGTTGAAGCCGAGGCAGGCAGCGGCTACACCTTC. Variable domain in full (rest from reference TRBV29-1 and TRBJ1-2): SAVISQKPSRDICQRGTSLTIQCQVDSQVTMMFWYRQQPGQSLTLIATANQGSEATYESGFVIDKFPISRPNLTFSTLTVSNMSPEDSSIYLCSVEAEAGSGYTFGSGTRLTVV.

This clone has only one observation. The chain couples TRBV13 to TRBJ2-7; TRBD1 agrees at 7 bases. Trimming at V came to 1 base and at J to 0 bases, leaving 9 bases not matched to a gene. The CDR3 is 17 residues long. CDR1 is PRHDT and CDR2 is FYEKMQ in the germline V gene (reference sequence). CDR3 region: CASSLAPSQGFSYEQYF. CDR3 coding DNA: TGTGCCAGCAGCTTAGCGCCATCACAGGGGTTCTCCTACGAGCAGTACTTC.

Comments on this clone: Different DNA sequences within this sample yield the same CDR3. The rearrangement joins TRBV5-6 to TRBJ1-5; the D is unclear. V dropped 4 bases and J dropped 1 base, with 6 bases sitting between them. Per the germline V gene, CDR1 is SGHDT and CDR2 is YYEEEE. The length of the CDR3 is 13 residues. The CDR3 loop reads CASSMKSNQPQHF. DNA for the CDR3: TGTGCCAGCAGCATGAAAAGCAATCAGCCCCAGCATTTT.

J is TRBJ2-2 and V is TRBV4-2, with 9 positions matching TRBD1. The CDR3 sequence is 16 residues long. Germline CDR1 and CDR2: LGHNA and YNFKEQ. V lost 4 bases and J lost 6; bases outside the gene matches: 9. CDR3 bases: TGTGCCAGCAGCCCCCAGGACAGGGGAGGCGCCGGGGAGCTGTTTTTT. This sequence encodes CASSPQDRGGAGELFF.

The chain uses TRBV25-1 and TRBJ1-2; a possible D gene is TRBD1 (6 bases). Germline CDR1 reads MGHDK; CDR2 reads SYGVNS. The CDR3 sequence is 14 residues long. V dropped 10 bases and J dropped 5 bases, with 20 bases sitting between them. For the CDR3, the DNA is TGTGCCATCATATCTACAGGGTCTGGGTATGGCTACACCTTC. Amino acid sequence: CAIISTGSGYGYTF.

The chain carries TRBV7-9 and TRBJ2-3; perhaps D is TRBD1 or TRBD2 (6 bases each). The CDR3 extends over 18 amino acids. CDR1 and CDR2 from the germline V gene are SEHNR and FQNEAQ (reference sequence). V lost 4 bases and J lost 4, with 24 bases in between. The CDR3 sequence: CASSSGTALRGGPDTQYF. DNA of the CDR3: TGTGCCAGCAGCTCCGGGACGGCGCTGAGAGGGGGGCCAGATACGCAGTATTTT.

The chain is built from TRBV9 and TRBJ2-3; 15 bases are a match to TRBD2. CDR1 and CDR2 from the germline V gene are SGDLS and YYNGEE. V lost 0 bases, J lost 2 bases, and 1 base stayed unmatched. The CDR3 runs 17 residues. Here the CDR3 reads CASSVGTSGGATDTQYF. The CDR3, as DNA: TGTGCCAGCAGCGTAGGGACTAGCGGGGGGGCCACAGATACGCAGTATTTT.

The rearrangement links TRBV7-8 to TRBJ2-7; D is possibly TRBD2 (5 bases). From germline, CDR1 is SGHVS and CDR2 FQNEAQ. The CDR3 spans 13 residues. V was cut by 1 base and J by 3 bases, with 7 bases left in between. The CDR3 sequence: CASSLERDYEQYF. CDR3 nucleotides: TGTGCCAGCAGCTTAGAGAGGGACTACGAGCAGTACTTC.

The chain uses TRBV4-1 and TRBJ2-1; D could derive from TRBD1 or TRBD2 (5 bases each). Germline V gives CDR1 MGHRA, CDR2 YSYEKL. The length of the CDR3 is 16 residues. V dropped 1 base and J dropped 9 bases, with 19 bases sitting between them. CDR3 amino acids: CASSQVDSPGWSEQFF. CDR3 DNA: TGCGCCAGCAGCCAAGTCGACAGCCCGGGGTGGAGTGAGCAGTTCTTC.

This clone was recorded only once. V is TRBV10-1 and J is TRBJ2-1, with a possible D match to TRBD1 (5 bases). V lost 2 bases to trimming and J lost 7 bases, with 9 bases between them. Germline V gene data show CDR1 as WNHNN and CDR2 as SYGVQD (reference sequence). This CDR3 contains 13 residues. CDR3 region: CASSEENRNEQFF. CDR3 DNA sequence: TGCGCCAGCAGTGAGGAGAACAGGAATGAGCAGTTCTTC.